Below, one T cell receptor beta chain is given with its context. The antigen is undetermined. TCRdb's table, derived via immunoSEQ multiplex PCR, lists solely in-frame clones and lacks some. The sample holds 18,000 or so clones, roughly 80% seen once. Unexposed donor CD4+ T cells date from about 2011-2018, before the COVID-19 pandemic. Isolation of CD4+ T cells took place after around eleven days in culture. As cell numbers allowed, unexposed-donor CD4+ T cells faced SARS-CoV-2 S/N and four cold-coronavirus spikes. The CDR3 consists of 15 residues. Germline CDR1 reads LNHDA; CDR2 reads SQIVND (reference sequence). Trimming removed 3 bases at V and 1 base at J, with 10 bases between. These data originate in a study of CD4 T cells in relation to SARS-CoV-2 and coronaviruses.

The chain combines TRBV19 with TRBJ1-5, with D hard to call. The clonotype was recovered from a human donor in good health. The sequenced sample consisted of CD4+ T cells from PBMCs, cultured in vitro. The CDR3 loop is CASSMHRESNQPQHF. The CDR3 nucleotides read TGTGCCAGTAGTATGCATAGGGAAAGCAATCAGCCCCAGCATTTT.